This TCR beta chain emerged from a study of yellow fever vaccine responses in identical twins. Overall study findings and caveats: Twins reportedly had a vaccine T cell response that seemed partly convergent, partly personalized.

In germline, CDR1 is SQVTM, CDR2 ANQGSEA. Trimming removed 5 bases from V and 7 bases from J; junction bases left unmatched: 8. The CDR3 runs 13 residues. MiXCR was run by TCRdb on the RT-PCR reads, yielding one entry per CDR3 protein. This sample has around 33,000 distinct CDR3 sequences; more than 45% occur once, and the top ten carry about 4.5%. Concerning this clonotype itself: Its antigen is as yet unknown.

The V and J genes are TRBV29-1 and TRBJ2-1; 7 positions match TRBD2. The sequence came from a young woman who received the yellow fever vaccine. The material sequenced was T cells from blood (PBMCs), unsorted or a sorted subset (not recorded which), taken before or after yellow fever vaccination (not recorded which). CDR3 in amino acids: CSVLRGRGNEQFF. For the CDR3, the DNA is TGCAGCGTTTTACGCGGGAGAGGAAATGAGCAGTTCTTC.